The rows below give T cell receptor beta chains drawn from one sample of a study of early T cells in non-severe SARS-CoV-2 infection. TCRdb re-derived calls from the 5' RACE reads in MiXCR, one entry per CDR3 protein. Seen here are some 71,000 distinct CDR3 sequences, roughly a tenth observed once, and the top ten hold about 6.1%. Source material: whole blood. These receptor sequences come from an adult who was a healthcare worker with PCR-confirmed SARS-CoV-2 infection or an uninfected control (not recorded which). Both conserved end residues are part of each CDR3. The order of the fields is clone size, V gene, CDR3 length, J gene, D gene, CDR3 DNA, CDR3 protein. A D gene is named only where the DNA matches it firmly. The listing skips clone size in some rows; elsewhere it reads once, few, many or a size class.

many	TRBV12-3/TRBV12-4	15	TRBJ2-6	NA	TGTGCCAGCAGTTACAGCATCTCTGGGGCCAACGTCCTGACTTTC	CASSYSISGANVLTF
NA	TRBV7-2	15	TRBJ2-3	TRBD2	TGTGCCAGCAGCTCGACTAGCGGGGGGGCAGATACGCAGTATTTT	CASSSTSGGADTQYF
many	TRBV19	15	TRBJ2-6	NA	TGTGCCAGTAGTATAGGGCCCTCTGGGGCCAACGTCCTGACTTTC	CASSIGPSGANVLTF
few	TRBV4-1	13	TRBJ2-7	NA	TGCGCCAGCAGCCCTAGGGTATCCTACGAGCAGTACTTC	CASSPRVSYEQYF
many	TRBV20-1	15	TRBJ2-1	NA	TGCAGTGCTAGAGAGGGGCTTTTTCGAGGGGCTGAGCAGTTCTTC	CSAREGLFRGAEQFF
few	TRBV2	14	TRBJ2-1	TRBD1	TGTGCCAGCAGTGCAGGGACAGGGGGGGATGAGCAGTTCTTC	CASSAGTGGDEQFF
many	TRBV27	15	TRBJ2-1	NA	TGTGCCAGCAGTTTATCACTAGATGTCTTCAATGAGCAGTTCTTC	CASSLSLDVFNEQFF
NA	TRBV9	16	TRBJ2-7	TRBD2	TGTGCCAGCAGCGTAGAGCCGGGACTAGCAGCCTACGAACAGTACTTC	CASSVEPGLAAYEQYF
many	TRBV7-2	15	TRBJ2-1	NA	TGTGCCAGCAGCCGCCGTAAGGGTTCCTACAATGAGCAGTTCTTC	CASSRRKGSYNEQFF
NA	TRBV5-5	15	TRBJ2-1	NA	TGTGCCAGCAGCTTGGAGCCCTCATCCTACAATGAGCAGTTCTTC	CASSLEPSSYNEQFF
many	TRBV19	13	TRBJ1-2	NA	TGTGCCAGTGCGACAGACGCTAACTATGGCTACACCTTC	CASATDANYGYTF
NA	TRBV6-1	15	TRBJ1-2	NA	TGTGCCAGCACAGTTAACGAACAGAAAAACTATGGCTACACCTTC	CASTVNEQKNYGYTF
few	TRBV11-2	16	TRBJ2-3	NA	TGTGCCAGCAGCTTAGTCGGGACAACACCCCAGCATACGCAGTATTTT	CASSLVGTTPQHTQYF
few	TRBV2	16	TRBJ2-6	NA	TGTGCCAGCCGGCGGGACGCCAACTCTGGGGCCAACGTCCTGACTTTC	CASRRDANSGANVLTF
medium-sized	TRBV29-1	14	TRBJ1-5	NA	TGCAGCGTTGGGGAGCAGGCAAGCAATCAGCCCCAGCATTTT	CSVGEQASNQPQHF
many	TRBV6-5	13	TRBJ1-2	TRBD1	TGTGCCACCCGGACAGGCCTTAACTATGGCTACACCTTC	CATRTGLNYGYTF
NA	TRBV5-6	14	TRBJ1-1	TRBD1	TGTGCCAGCAGCTCTCTCAGGGGGGGAACTGAAGCTTTCTTT	CASSSLRGGTEAFF
medium-sized	TRBV29-1	12	TRBJ2-7	TRBD2	TGCAGCGTTGCTAGCGGGAGGCACGAGCAGTACTTC	CSVASGRHEQYF
NA	TRBV4-1	15	TRBJ2-5	NA	TGCGCCAGCAGCCAAGTCGGGGAGACGCGGGGGACCCAGTACTTC	CASSQVGETRGTQYF
many	TRBV20-1	16	TRBJ2-1	TRBD2	TGCAGTGCTAGAGACCCGGGGGGGAGCTCCTACAATGAGCAGTTCTTC	CSARDPGGSSYNEQFF
many	TRBV27	15	TRBJ2-3	TRBD1	TGTGCCAGCAGCGGGCAGGGGGCGGGAACAGATACGCAGTATTTT	CASSGQGAGTDTQYF
NA	TRBV7-6	21	TRBJ2-2	TRBD2	TGTGCCAGCAGCCACGCCCGCCATGGGACTAGCGGGAGAAGCGTCACCGGGGAGCTGTTTTTT	CASSHARHGTSGRSVTGELFF
many	TRBV5-1	17	TRBJ2-3	NA	TGCGCCAGCAGTAAAGGGGATTTAGCGTCAGGCACAGATACGCAGTATTTT	CASSKGDLASGTDTQYF
few	TRBV6-6	12	TRBJ2-1	NA	TGTGCCAGCAGACCGTCACAGGGAGGGCAGTTCTTC	CASRPSQGGQFF
many	TRBV6-2/TRBV6-3	18	TRBJ2-6	TRBD1	TGTGCCAGCAGGACGGATCCGGGACAGGGGCCTGGGGCCAACGTCCTGACTTTC	CASRTDPGQGPGANVLTF
many	TRBV6-5	15	TRBJ1-2	NA	TGTGCCAGCAGTTACTCGATTCCGGGGAGAGGGGGCTACACCTTC	CASSYSIPGRGGYTF
many	TRBV20-1	14	TRBJ2-7	NA	TGCAGTGCTAGTCGGGCAGGGCTAGGTTACGAGCAGTACTTC	CSASRAGLGYEQYF
NA	TRBV2	14	TRBJ2-1	NA	TGTGCCAGCAGTGAAGTCGGGGCCCTCAATGAGCAGTTCTTC	CASSEVGALNEQFF
many	TRBV6-2/TRBV6-3	14	TRBJ1-5	TRBD1	TGTGCCAGCAGCCCCGGGACAGGATATCAGCCCCAGCATTTT	CASSPGTGYQPQHF
few	TRBV6-2/TRBV6-3	14	TRBJ2-1	TRBD2	TGTGCCAGTCTTAGCGGGAGGCTTCTCAATGAGCAGTTCTTC	CASLSGRLLNEQFF
NA	TRBV7-6	16	TRBJ2-7	TRBD1	TGTGCCAGCAGCTTAGCCGGGACAGGGGGAACCTACGAGCAGTACTTC	CASSLAGTGGTYEQYF
many	TRBV4-3	17	TRBJ2-1	NA	TGCGCCAGCAGCCAAGGAACAGCGCGGAGCACCTACAATGAGCAGTTCTTC	CASSQGTARSTYNEQFF
few	TRBV7-2	16	TRBJ2-3	TRBD2	TGTGCCAGCAGCTTAGTCGGCGGGGGGGCGACAGATACGCAGTATTTT	CASSLVGGGATDTQYF
many	TRBV6-5	17	TRBJ2-7	NA	TGTGCCAGCAGTCCGCCCGGAGGGGGTCGTTTTCTGGGCGAGCAGTACTTC	CASSPPGGGRFLGEQYF
many	TRBV20-1	14	TRBJ1-1	NA	TGCAGTGCTTCTAAGGAACTCGGAAGGACTGAAGCTTTCTTT	CSASKELGRTEAFF